The entry below describes one T cell receptor (beta chain). These data are taken from a study of T-cell memory formation after mild COVID-19. TCRdb redid the calling of the 5' RACE reads with MiXCR, one entry per CDR3 protein. The sample yields around 530,000 distinct CDR3 sequences, 20% to 25% seen once. The V end lost 1 base, the J end lost 2 bases, and 12 bases lay between the germline ends. There are 16 residues in the CDR3. Looked up from germline, CDR1 is KGHDR and CDR2 is SFDVKD. The V and J genes are TRBV24-1 and TRBJ2-3, with D tentatively TRBD1 or TRBD2 (5 bases each). Sequenced material: PBMCs or a T cell subset sorted from them (not recorded which). This sequence originates from an adult woman who had mild COVID-19 (a few samples of this study predate the infection). Cell type and time point are not known. CDR3 DNA: TGTGCCACCAGTGATTTAACGGGGCCGAACACAGATACGCAGTATTTT. It encodes CATSDLTGPNTDTQYF.